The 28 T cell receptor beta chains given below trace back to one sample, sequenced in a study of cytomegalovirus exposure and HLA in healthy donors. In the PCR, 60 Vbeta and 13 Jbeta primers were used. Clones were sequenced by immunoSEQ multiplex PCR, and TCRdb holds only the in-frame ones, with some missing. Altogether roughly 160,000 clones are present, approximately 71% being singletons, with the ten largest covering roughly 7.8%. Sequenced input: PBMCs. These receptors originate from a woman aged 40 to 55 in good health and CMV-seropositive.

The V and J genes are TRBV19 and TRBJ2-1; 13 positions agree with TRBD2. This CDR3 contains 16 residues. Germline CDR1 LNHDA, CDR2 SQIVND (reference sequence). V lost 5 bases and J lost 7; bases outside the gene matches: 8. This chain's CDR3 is CASSLKLAGGLNEQFF. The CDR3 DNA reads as TGTGCCAGTAGTCTAAAACTAGCGGGAGGGTTAAATGAGCAGTTCTTC.

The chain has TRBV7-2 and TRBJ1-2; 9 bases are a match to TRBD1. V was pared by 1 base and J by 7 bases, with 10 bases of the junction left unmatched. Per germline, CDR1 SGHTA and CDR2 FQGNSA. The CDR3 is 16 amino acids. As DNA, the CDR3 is TGTGCCAGCAGCTTAGGGGGGACAGGGTTTCATGGTGGCTACACCTTC. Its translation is CASSLGGTGFHGGYTF.

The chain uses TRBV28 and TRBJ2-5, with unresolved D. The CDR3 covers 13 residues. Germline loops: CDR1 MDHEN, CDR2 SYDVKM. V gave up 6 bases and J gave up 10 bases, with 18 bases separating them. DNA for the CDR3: TGTGCCAGCAGCCCTTTGACAACTCCCCGCCAGTACTTC. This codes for CASSPLTTPRQYF. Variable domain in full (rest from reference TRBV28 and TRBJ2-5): DVKVTQSSRYLVKRTGEKVFLECVQDMDHENMFWYRQDPGLGLRLIYFSYDVKMKEKGDIPEGYSVSREKKERFSLILESASTNQTSMYLCASSPLTTPRQYFGPGTRLLVL.

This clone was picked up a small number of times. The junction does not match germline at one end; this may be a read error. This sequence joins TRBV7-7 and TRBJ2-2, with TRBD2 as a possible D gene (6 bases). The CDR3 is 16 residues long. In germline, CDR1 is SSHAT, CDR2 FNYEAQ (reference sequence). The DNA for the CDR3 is TGTGCTAGCAGCTTAGGGGCAGCAGCGGGCACCGGGGAGCTGTTTTTT. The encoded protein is CASSLGAAAGTGELFF.

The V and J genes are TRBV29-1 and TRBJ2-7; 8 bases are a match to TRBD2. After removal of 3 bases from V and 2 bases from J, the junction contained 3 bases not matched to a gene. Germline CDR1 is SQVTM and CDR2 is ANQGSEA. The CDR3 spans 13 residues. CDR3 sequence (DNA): TGCAGCGTTGATATTAGCGGGGCCTACGAGCAGTACTTC. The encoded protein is CSVDISGAYEQYF.

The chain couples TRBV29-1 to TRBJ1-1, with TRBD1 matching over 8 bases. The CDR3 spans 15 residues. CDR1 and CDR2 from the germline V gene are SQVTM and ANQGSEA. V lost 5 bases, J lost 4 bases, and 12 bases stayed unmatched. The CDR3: CSVPYPRGRITEAFF. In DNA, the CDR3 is TGCAGCGTTCCCTACCCCAGGGGGCGTATCACTGAAGCTTTCTTT.

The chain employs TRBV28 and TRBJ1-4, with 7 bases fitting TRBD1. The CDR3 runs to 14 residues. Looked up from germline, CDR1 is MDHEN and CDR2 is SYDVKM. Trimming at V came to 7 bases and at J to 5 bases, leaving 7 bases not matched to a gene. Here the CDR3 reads CASTGDSVNEKLFF. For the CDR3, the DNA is TGTGCCAGCACGGGGGACAGCGTCAATGAAAAACTGTTTTTT.

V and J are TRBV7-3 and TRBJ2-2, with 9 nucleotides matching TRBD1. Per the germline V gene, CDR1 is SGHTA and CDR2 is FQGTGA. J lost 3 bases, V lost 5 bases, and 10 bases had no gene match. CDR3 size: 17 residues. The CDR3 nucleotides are TGTGCCAGCAGCACCGACAGGGGGGGCCTCGACACCGGGGAGCTGTTTTTT. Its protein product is CASSTDRGGLDTGELFF.

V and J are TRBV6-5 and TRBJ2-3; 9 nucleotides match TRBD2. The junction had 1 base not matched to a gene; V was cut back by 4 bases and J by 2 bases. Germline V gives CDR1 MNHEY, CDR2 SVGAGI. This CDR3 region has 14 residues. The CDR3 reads CASSSGLATDTQYF. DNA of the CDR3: TGTGCCAGCAGTTCGGGACTAGCCACAGATACGCAGTATTTT.

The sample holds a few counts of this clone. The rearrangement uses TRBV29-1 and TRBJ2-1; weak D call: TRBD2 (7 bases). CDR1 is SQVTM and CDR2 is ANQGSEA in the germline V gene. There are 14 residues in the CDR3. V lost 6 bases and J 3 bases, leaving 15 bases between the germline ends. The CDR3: CSVGAGVLYNEQFF. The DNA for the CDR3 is TGCAGCGTGGGGGCGGGAGTCCTCTACAATGAGCAGTTCTTC.

The CDR3 spells CASSWGDRGSYEQYF. DNA for the CDR3: TGCGCCAGCAGCTGGGGGGACAGGGGCTCCTACGAGCAGTACTTC. This chain uses TRBV5-1 with TRBJ2-7; 10 nucleotides line up with TRBD1. The CDR3 extends over 15 amino acids. The V segment lost 3 bases and the J segment 0 bases; nucleotides outside the gene matches: 3. Germline CDR1 reads SGHRS; CDR2 reads YFSETQ.

The CDR3 is CASSPQGQIYEQYF. CDR3 coding DNA: TGTGCCAGCTCACCACAGGGACAGATCTACGAGCAGTACTTC. The chain joins TRBV18 to TRBJ2-7, with 7 positions matching TRBD1. The V gene end was trimmed by 1 base and the J gene end by 3 bases; junction bases not matched to a gene: 3. There are 14 residues in the CDR3. The germline CDR1 and CDR2 sequences are KGHSH and LQKENI. Full variable domain (remainder filled in from reference TRBV18 and TRBJ2-7): NAGVMQNPRHLVRRRGQEARLRCSPMKGHSHVYWYRQLPEEGLKFMVYLQKENIIDESGMPKERFSAEFPKEGPSILRIQQVVRGDSAAYFCASSPQGQIYEQYFGPGTRLTVT.

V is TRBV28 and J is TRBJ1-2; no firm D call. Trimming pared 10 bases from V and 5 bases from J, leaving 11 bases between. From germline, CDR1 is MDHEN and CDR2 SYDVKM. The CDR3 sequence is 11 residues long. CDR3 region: CAIGTTYGYTF. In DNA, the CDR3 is TGTGCCATCGGTACTACATATGGCTACACCTTC.

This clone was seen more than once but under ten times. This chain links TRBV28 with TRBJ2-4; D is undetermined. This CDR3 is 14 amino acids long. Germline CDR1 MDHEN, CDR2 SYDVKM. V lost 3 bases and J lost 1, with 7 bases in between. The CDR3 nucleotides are TGTGCCAGCAGTTTGAGGTTGGCCAAAAACATTCAGTACTTC. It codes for CASSLRLAKNIQYF. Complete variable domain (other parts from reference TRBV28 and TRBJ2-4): DVKVTQSSRYLVKRTGEKVFLECVQDMDHENMFWYRQDPGLGLRLIYFSYDVKMKEKGDIPEGYSVSREKKERFSLILESASTNQTSMYLCASSLRLAKNIQYFGAGTRLSVL.

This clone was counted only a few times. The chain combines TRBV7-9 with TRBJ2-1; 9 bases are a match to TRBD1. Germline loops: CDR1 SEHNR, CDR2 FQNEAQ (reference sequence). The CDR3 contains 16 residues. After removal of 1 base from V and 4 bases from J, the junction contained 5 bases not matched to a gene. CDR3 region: CASSLETGGIYNEQFF. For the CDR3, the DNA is TGTGCCAGCAGCTTAGAAACAGGGGGCATATACAATGAGCAGTTCTTC.

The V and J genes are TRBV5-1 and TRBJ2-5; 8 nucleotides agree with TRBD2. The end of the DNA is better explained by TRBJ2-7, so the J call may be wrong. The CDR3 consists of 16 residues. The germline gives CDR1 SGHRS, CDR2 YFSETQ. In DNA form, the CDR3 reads TGCGCCAGCAGCTTGGCAGCAGCGGGGGACTCCTACGAGCAGTACTTC. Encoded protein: CASSLAAAGDSYEQYF.

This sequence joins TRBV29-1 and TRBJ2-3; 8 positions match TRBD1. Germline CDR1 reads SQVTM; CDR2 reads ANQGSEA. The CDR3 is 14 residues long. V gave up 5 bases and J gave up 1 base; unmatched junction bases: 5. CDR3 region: CSVIDRGGTDTQYF. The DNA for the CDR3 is TGCAGCGTTATCGACAGGGGTGGCACAGATACGCAGTATTTT.

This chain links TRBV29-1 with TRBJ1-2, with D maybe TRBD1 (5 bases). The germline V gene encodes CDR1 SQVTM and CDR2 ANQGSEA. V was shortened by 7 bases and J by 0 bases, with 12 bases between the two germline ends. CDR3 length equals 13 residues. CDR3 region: CSAGDRSNYGYTF. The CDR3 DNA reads TGCAGCGCCGGCGACAGATCTAACTATGGCTACACCTTC.

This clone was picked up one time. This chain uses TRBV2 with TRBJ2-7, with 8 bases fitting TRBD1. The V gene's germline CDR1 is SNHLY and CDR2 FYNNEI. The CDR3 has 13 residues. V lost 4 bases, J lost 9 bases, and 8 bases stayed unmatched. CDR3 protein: CASSVRQGKGQYF. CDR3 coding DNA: TGTGCCAGCAGTGTCCGACAGGGGAAAGGGCAGTACTTC. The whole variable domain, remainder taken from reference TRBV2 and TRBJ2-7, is EPEVTQTPSHQVTQMGQEVILRCVPISNHLYFYWYRQILGQKVEFLVSFYNNEISEKSEIFDDQFSVERPDGSNFTLKIRSTKLEDSAMYFCASSVRQGKGQYFGPGTRLTVT.

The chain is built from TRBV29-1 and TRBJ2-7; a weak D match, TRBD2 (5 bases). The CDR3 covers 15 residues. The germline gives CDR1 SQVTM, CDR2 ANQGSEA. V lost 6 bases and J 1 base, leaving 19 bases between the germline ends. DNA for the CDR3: TGCAGCGTCCAATTGGGTGGCGGGCCATCCTACGAGCAGTACTTC. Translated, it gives CSVQLGGGPSYEQYF.

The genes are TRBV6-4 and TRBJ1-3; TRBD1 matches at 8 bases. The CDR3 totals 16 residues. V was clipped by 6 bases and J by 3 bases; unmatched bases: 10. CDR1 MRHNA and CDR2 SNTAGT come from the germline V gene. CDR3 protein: CASRTRDRRVGNTIYF. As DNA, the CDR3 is TGTGCCAGCAGGACACGGGACAGGCGTGTTGGAAACACCATATATTTT.

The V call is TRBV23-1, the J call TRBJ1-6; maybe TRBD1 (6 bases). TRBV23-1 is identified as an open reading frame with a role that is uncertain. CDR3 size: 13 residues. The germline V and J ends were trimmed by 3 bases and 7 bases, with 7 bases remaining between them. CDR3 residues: CASSHTGNSPLHF. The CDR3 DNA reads TGCGCCAGCAGTCACACAGGGAATTCACCCCTCCACTTT.

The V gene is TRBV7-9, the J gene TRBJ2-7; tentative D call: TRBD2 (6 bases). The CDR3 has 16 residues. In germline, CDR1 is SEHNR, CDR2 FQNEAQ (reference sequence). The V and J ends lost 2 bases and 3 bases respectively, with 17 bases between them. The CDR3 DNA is TGTGCCAGCAGCTTAAGGTACCTAGCGAGTTACTACGAGCAGTACTTC. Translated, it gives CASSLRYLASYYEQYF.

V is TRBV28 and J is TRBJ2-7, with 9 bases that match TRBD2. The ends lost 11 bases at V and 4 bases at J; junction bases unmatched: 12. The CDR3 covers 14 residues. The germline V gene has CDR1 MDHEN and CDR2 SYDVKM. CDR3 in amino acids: CAANSGLAGYEQYF. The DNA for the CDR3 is TGTGCCGCAAACTCTGGGCTAGCGGGGTACGAGCAGTACTTC.

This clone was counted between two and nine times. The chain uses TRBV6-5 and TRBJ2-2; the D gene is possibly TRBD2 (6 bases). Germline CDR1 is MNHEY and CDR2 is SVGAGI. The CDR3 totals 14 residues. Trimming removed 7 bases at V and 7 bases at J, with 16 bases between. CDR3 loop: CASMGLHRLGELFF. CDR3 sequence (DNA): TGTGCCAGCATGGGACTCCACCGACTCGGGGAGCTGTTTTTT.

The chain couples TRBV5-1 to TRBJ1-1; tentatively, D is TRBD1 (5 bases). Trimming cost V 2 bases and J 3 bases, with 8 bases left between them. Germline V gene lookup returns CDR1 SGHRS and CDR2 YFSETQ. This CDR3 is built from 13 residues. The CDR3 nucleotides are TGCGCCAGCAGCTTCGCGGGGGACACTGAAGCTTTCTTT. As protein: CASSFAGDTEAFF.

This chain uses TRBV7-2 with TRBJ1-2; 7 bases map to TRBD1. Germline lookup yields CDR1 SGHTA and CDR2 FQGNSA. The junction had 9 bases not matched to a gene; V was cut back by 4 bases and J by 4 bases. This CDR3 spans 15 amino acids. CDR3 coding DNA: TGTGCCAGCAGCTATGTAACAGGGGAGAGCTATGGCTACACCTTC. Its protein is CASSYVTGESYGYTF.

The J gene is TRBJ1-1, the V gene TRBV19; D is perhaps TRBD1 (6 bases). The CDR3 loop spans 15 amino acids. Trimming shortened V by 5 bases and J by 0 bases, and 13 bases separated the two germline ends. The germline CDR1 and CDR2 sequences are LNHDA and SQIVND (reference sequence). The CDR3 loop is CASSVGQAMNTEAFF. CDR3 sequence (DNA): TGTGCCAGTAGTGTGGGACAAGCAATGAACACTGAAGCTTTCTTT.